Below are 28 T cell receptor beta chains sequenced from a single sample in a study of OX40 agonist ivuxolimab in advanced cancers. Libraries were prepared by immunoSEQ multiplex PCR; TCRdb keeps only in-frame clonotypes and omits some of them. The repertoire holds over 55,000 clones, with roughly nine tenths as singletons. This material consisted of CD4+ or CD8+ T cells sorted from blood, taken in a trial of the OX40 agonist ivuxolimab. Receptors were obtained from an adult with an advanced solid tumor such as melanoma, head and neck, liver or kidney cancer.

The V and J genes are TRBV6-5 and TRBJ2-2; TRBD1 or TRBD2 may be the D gene (5 bases each). Looked up from germline, CDR1 is MNHEY and CDR2 is SVGAGI. The length of the CDR3 is 15 residues. V gave up 1 base and J gave up 1 base, with 7 bases separating them. CDR3 bases: TGTGCCAGCAGTTACTTTGGGGGGAACACCGGGGAGCTGTTTTTT. This gives the protein CASSYFGGNTGELFF.

The chain recombines TRBV11-2 with TRBJ2-3, with 8 bases fitting TRBD2. The germline V gene has CDR1 SGHAT and CDR2 FQNNGV. Trimming removed 5 bases from V and 2 bases from J; junction bases left unmatched: 12. This CDR3 comprises 17 residues. CDR3 sequence: CASSSGSGNWVTDTQYF. In DNA form, the CDR3 reads TGTGCCAGCAGCAGCGGTAGCGGGAACTGGGTCACAGATACGCAGTATTTT.

This clone was observed once. This chain's CDR3 is CASSLDTSGNTIYF. The CDR3 DNA is TGTGCCAGCAGTTTGGACACCTCTGGAAACACCATATATTTT. This chain links TRBV13 with TRBJ1-3; D may be TRBD1 (5 bases). Trimming shortened V by 6 bases and J by 0 bases, and 9 bases separated the two germline ends. Germline CDR1 PRHDT, CDR2 FYEKMQ (reference sequence). This CDR3 has 14 amino acids.

This clone was counted at least ten times. The V call is TRBV11-3, the J call TRBJ2-5; either TRBD1 or TRBD2 may fit D (5 bases each). The CDR3 is made up of 15 amino acids. The germline CDR1 and CDR2 sequences are SGHNT and YENEEA. V lost 2 bases and J lost 0, with 10 bases in between. The CDR3 reads CASSLRDGYQETQYF. In DNA form, the CDR3 reads TGTGCCAGCAGCTTAAGGGACGGTTACCAAGAGACCCAGTACTTC.

V and J are TRBV7-2 and TRBJ2-7; possible D gene TRBD1, 6 bases. The CDR3 runs 15 residues. V gave up 4 bases and J gave up 3 bases, with 16 bases separating them. Per the germline V gene, CDR1 is SGHTA and CDR2 is FQGNSA. The CDR3 reads CASSSKTGHLYEQYF. CDR3 DNA sequence: TGTGCCAGCAGCTCTAAGACGGGACACCTCTACGAGCAGTACTTC.

The chain combines TRBV28 with TRBJ1-1; possible D gene TRBD1, 6 bases. Germline V CDR1 and CDR2: MDHEN, SYDVKM. The CDR3 is made up of 17 amino acids. V was shortened by 5 bases and J by 3 bases, with 22 bases between the two germline ends. CDR3 in amino acids: CASSPRRWGPRDTEAFF. CDR3 in DNA: TGTGCCAGCAGTCCCCGCCGGTGGGGGCCGCGGGACACTGAAGCTTTCTTT.

The rearrangement links TRBV27 to TRBJ2-3; TRBD2 matches 9 bases. The CDR3 has 15 amino acids. In germline, CDR1 is MNHEY, CDR2 SMNVEV (reference sequence). The V and J ends lost 2 bases and 3 bases, in that order; junction bases with no gene match: 3. CDR3 sequence reads: CASSLLAGTTDTQYF. In DNA, the CDR3 is TGTGCCAGCAGTTTACTAGCGGGAACTACAGATACGCAGTATTTT.

The gene calls are TRBV4-2 and TRBJ1-6, with D possibly being TRBD1 (5 bases). The CDR3 is 16 amino acids. CDR1 is LGHNA, CDR2 YNFKEQ, per germline. Trimming removed 4 bases at V and 3 bases at J, with 13 bases between. The CDR3 nucleotides read TGTGCCAGCAGCCCAGATGGGACGGACTATAATTCACCCCTCCACTTT. It is translated as CASSPDGTDYNSPLHF.

The chain uses TRBV28 and TRBJ2-7, with TRBD2 matching 7 bases. With V trimmed by 5 bases and J by 4 bases, 11 bases remained unmatched. In germline, CDR1 is MDHEN, CDR2 SYDVKM. The CDR3 has 15 residues. The DNA of the CDR3 is TGTGCCAGCAGTCAAAGCGGGAAGTACCCTTACGAGCAGTACTTC. It specifies CASSQSGKYPYEQYF. Based on the CDR3 plus reference TRBV28 and TRBJ2-7, the full variable domain is DVKVTQSSRYLVKRTGEKVFLECVQDMDHENMFWYRQDPGLGLRLIYFSYDVKMKEKGDIPEGYSVSREKKERFSLILESASTNQTSMYLCASSQSGKYPYEQYFGPGTRLTVT.

The genes are TRBV19 and TRBJ2-5, with 13 nucleotides matching TRBD2. V lost 5 bases to trimming and J lost 4 bases; unmatched junction nucleotides: 7. The CDR3 extends over 16 amino acids. Germline CDR1 reads LNHDA; CDR2 reads SQIVND (reference sequence). This CDR3 reads CASSVGLAGAIETQYF. The CDR3 DNA reads as TGTGCCAGTAGTGTTGGACTAGCGGGAGCTATAGAGACCCAGTACTTC.

The CDR3 sequence: CASSSGTEANYGYTF. As DNA, the CDR3 is TGTGCCAGCAGTTCTGGGACAGAAGCTAACTATGGCTACACCTTC. The chain combines TRBV27 with TRBJ1-2, with 7 bases aligning to TRBD1. Per germline, CDR1 MNHEY and CDR2 SMNVEV (reference sequence). CDR3 size: 15 residues. V lost 4 bases to trimming and J lost 0 bases; unmatched junction nucleotides: 5.

The chain recombines TRBV27 with TRBJ1-1; D gene unclear. CDR1 and CDR2 (germline): MNHEY, SMNVEV (reference sequence). This CDR3 region has 12 residues. Trimming cost V 8 bases and J 11 bases, with 18 bases left between them. CDR3 amino acids: CASGPVGEEAFF. The CDR3 DNA follows: TGTGCCAGCGGGCCGGTCGGGGAGGAGGCTTTCTTT.

The chain couples TRBV10-3 to TRBJ1-2; D remains ambiguous. CDR1 ENHRY and CDR2 SYGVKD come from the germline V gene. CDR3 length: 13 residues. The V end lost 3 bases, the J end lost 3 bases, and 8 bases lay between the germline ends. CDR3 sequence: CAISDDGDYGYTF. The CDR3 DNA reads TGTGCCATCAGTGATGACGGGGACTATGGCTACACCTTC.

In its sample, this clone was seen once. The gene calls are TRBV6-6 and TRBJ2-3, with D uncertain. The CDR3 has 15 residues. Trimming removed 6 bases at V and 3 bases at J, with 16 bases between. CDR1 is MNHNY, CDR2 SVGAGI, per germline (reference sequence). The CDR3, as DNA: TGTGCCAGCAGCCCCGCCCGGGCAGTTACAGATACGCAGTATTTT. Protein: CASSPARAVTDTQYF.

V is TRBV27 and J is TRBJ2-1, with no clear D. V lost 3 bases to trimming and J lost 9 bases, with 15 bases between them. Germline V gene data show CDR1 as MNHEY and CDR2 as SMNVEV (reference sequence). The CDR3 is 14 residues long. In nucleotides, the CDR3 is TGTGCCAGCAGTTTTGATAGGTCGGTCGGTGAGCAGTTCTTC. Translated: CASSFDRSVGEQFF.

The chain joins TRBV18 to TRBJ2-7; 9 nucleotides line up with TRBD2. Germline V gene lookup returns CDR1 KGHSH and CDR2 LQKENI. The CDR3 contains 14 residues. Losses at the gene ends were 2 bases for V and 6 bases for J; bases not matched to a gene: 5. Here the CDR3 reads CASSPAGGPAEQYF. The CDR3 region has the DNA TGTGCCAGCTCACCAGCGGGAGGGCCAGCCGAGCAGTACTTC.

The rearrangement joins TRBV7-8 to TRBJ2-5; D remains ambiguous. V was pared by 5 bases and J by 4 bases, with 14 bases between. Germline V gene lookup returns CDR1 SGHVS and CDR2 FQNEAQ. The CDR3 is made up of 14 amino acids. For the CDR3, the DNA is TGTGCCAGCAGCCCCCCTAATTCGCTAGAGACCCAGTACTTC. Protein sequence: CASSPPNSLETQYF. Together with reference TRBV7-8 and TRBJ2-5, the CDR3 gives the full variable domain: GAGVSQSPRYKVAKRGQDVALRCDPISGHVSLFWYQQALGQGPEFLTYFQNEAQLDKSGLPSDRFFAERPEGSVSTLKIQRTQQEDSAVYLCASSPPNSLETQYFGPGTRLLVL.

This chain connects TRBV28 to TRBJ2-7; tentatively, D is TRBD1 (5 bases). The germline V and J ends were trimmed by 7 bases and 2 bases, with 18 bases remaining between them. Germline CDR1 and CDR2: MDHEN and SYDVKM. The CDR3 is 15 residues long. This chain's CDR3 is CASTPEDTRTYEQYF. CDR3 nucleotides: TGTGCCAGCACCCCCGAGGACACCCGGACCTACGAGCAGTACTTC.

This sequence joins TRBV4-3 and TRBJ2-3, with D unclear. V lost 0 bases and J 2 bases, leaving 12 bases between the germline ends. Germline lookup yields CDR1 LGHNA and CDR2 YSLEER. This CDR3 has 16 residues. CDR3 sequence reads: CASSQDTGGITDTQYF. The CDR3 DNA reads as TGCGCCAGCAGCCAAGATACTGGTGGGATCACAGATACGCAGTATTTT.

This sequence joins TRBV4-1 and TRBJ2-7; no firm D call. This CDR3 comprises 13 residues. V dropped 0 bases and J dropped 4 bases, with 7 bases sitting between them. The V gene's germline CDR1 is MGHRA and CDR2 YSYEKL. The CDR3 reads CASSQDREYEQYF. The CDR3 nucleotides read TGCGCCAGCAGCCAAGATCGCGAATACGAGCAGTACTTC.

The sample holds one count of this clone. DNA of the CDR3: TGTGCCAGCAGCGTAGCAGGGGGTCCCTACAATGAGCAGTTCTTC. This encodes CASSVAGGPYNEQFF. The chain uses TRBV9 and TRBJ2-1, with TRBD1 identical over 7 bases. Losses at the gene ends were 0 bases for V and 2 bases for J; bases not matched to a gene: 2. The germline V gene encodes CDR1 SGDLS and CDR2 YYNGEE. The CDR3 loop spans 15 amino acids.

This chain connects TRBV7-9 to TRBJ2-4; TRBD1 aligns across 9 bases. This CDR3 region has 16 residues. Germline loops: CDR1 SEHNR, CDR2 FQNEAQ (reference sequence). J was trimmed by 0 bases and V by 3 bases; bases with no gene match: 3. In nucleotides, the CDR3 is TGTGCCAGCAGCTTGACGGGACAGGGAGCCAAAAACATTCAGTACTTC. Translated: CASSLTGQGAKNIQYF.

The chain employs TRBV7-6 and TRBJ2-2, with D possibly TRBD2 on 5 matching bases. Germline assignment: CDR1 SGHVS and CDR2 FNYEAQ. The CDR3 length is 16 residues. V was pared by 1 base and J by 4 bases, with 13 bases between. The CDR3 sequence is CASSLVGGRGTGELFF. The CDR3 DNA follows: TGTGCCAGCAGCTTAGTAGGTGGGAGAGGCACCGGGGAGCTGTTTTTT.

V gene TRBV4-3 combines with J gene TRBJ2-5; tentative D call: TRBD2 (5 bases). Looked up from germline, CDR1 is LGHNA and CDR2 is YSLEER. V shed 0 bases and J shed 2 bases, with 19 bases lying between them. The CDR3 consists of 18 residues. The CDR3 loop is CASSQDPPAGVPQETQYF. The CDR3 nucleotides are TGCGCCAGCAGCCAAGATCCGCCTGCGGGTGTACCTCAAGAGACCCAGTACTTC.

The chain joins TRBV28 to TRBJ2-7; TRBD1 aligns across 7 bases. V was clipped by 3 bases and J by 2 bases; unmatched bases: 1. The germline CDR1 and CDR2 sequences are MDHEN and SYDVKM. This CDR3 has 13 residues. DNA of the CDR3: TGTGCCAGCAGTTTGGGGACAGCCTACGAGCAGTACTTC. Translating it yields CASSLGTAYEQYF.

The V and J genes are TRBV6-6 and TRBJ2-4; 8 bases line up with TRBD1. The germline V gene has CDR1 MNHNY and CDR2 SVGAGI (reference sequence). This CDR3 spans 16 amino acids. With 5 bases clipped from V and 8 bases from J, the junction kept 14 bases outside the gene matches. The CDR3 DNA sequence: TGTGCCAGCAGTCTAGACCAGGGGGCTGACGGAGACATTCAGTACTTC. It specifies CASSLDQGADGDIQYF.

The chain uses TRBV27 and TRBJ2-2; TRBD2 matches 12 bases. J gave up 4 bases and V 6 bases, and 6 bases lay outside the gene matches. This CDR3 is built from 16 residues. Per the germline V gene, CDR1 is MNHEY and CDR2 is SMNVEV (reference sequence). In nucleotides, the CDR3 is TGTGCCAGCAGAAAGGGACTAGCGGGCATCACCGGGGAGCTGTTTTTT. Translated: CASRKGLAGITGELFF.

This chain uses TRBV11-3 with TRBJ2-1; TRBD1 matches 9 bases. This CDR3 region has 20 residues. After removal of 5 bases from V and 0 bases from J, the junction contained 17 bases not matched to a gene. Germline values: CDR1 SGHNT, CDR2 YENEEA. CDR3: CASSPGQGTAHLSSYNEQFF. CDR3 nucleotides: TGTGCCAGCAGCCCGGGACAGGGAACGGCGCATTTAAGCTCCTACAATGAGCAGTTCTTC.